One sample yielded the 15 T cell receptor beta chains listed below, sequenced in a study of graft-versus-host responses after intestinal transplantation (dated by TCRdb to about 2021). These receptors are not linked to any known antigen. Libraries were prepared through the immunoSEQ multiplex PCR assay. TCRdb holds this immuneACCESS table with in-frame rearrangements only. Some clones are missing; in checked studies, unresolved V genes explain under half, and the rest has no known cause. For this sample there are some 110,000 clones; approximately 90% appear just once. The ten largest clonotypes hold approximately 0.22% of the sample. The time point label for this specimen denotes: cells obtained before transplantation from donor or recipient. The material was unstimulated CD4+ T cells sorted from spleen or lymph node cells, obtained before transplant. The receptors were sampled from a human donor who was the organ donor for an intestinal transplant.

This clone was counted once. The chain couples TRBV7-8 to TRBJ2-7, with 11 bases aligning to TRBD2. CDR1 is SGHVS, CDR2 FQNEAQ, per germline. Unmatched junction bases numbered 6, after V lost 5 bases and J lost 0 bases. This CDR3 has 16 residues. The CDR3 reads CASSPRGTSGSYEQYF. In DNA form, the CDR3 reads TGTGCCAGCAGCCCCAGGGGGACTAGCGGCTCCTACGAGCAGTACTTC.

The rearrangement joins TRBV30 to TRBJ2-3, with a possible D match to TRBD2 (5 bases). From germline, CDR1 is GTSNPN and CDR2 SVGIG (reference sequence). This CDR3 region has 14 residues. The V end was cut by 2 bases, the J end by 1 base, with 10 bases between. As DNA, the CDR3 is TGTGCCTGGAGTATAAGCGGAGGCACAGATACGCAGTATTTT. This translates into CAWSISGGTDTQYF.

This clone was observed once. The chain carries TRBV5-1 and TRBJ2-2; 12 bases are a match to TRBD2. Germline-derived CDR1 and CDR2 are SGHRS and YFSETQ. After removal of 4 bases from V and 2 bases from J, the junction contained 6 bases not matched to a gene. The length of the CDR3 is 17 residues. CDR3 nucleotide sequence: TGCGCCAGCAGCCACCAGACTAGCGGGGGAAACACCGGGGAGCTGTTTTTT. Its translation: CASSHQTSGGNTGELFF.

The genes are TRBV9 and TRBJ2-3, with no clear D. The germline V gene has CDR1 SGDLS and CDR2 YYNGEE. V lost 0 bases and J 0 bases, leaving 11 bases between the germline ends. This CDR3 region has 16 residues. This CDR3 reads CASSVASDPSTDTQYF. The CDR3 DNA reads TGTGCCAGCAGCGTAGCCTCGGACCCAAGCACAGATACGCAGTATTTT.

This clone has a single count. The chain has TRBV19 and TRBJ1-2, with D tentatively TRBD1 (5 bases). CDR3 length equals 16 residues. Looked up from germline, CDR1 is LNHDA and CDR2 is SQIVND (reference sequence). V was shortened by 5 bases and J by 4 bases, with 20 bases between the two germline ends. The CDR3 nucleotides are TGTGCCAGTAGTCGGTCAGGGACGGACGGAATCTATGGCTACACCTTC. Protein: CASSRSGTDGIYGYTF.

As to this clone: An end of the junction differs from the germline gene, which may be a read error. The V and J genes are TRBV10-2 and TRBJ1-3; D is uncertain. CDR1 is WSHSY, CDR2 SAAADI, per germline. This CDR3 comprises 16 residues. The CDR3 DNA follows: TGCGCCAGCAGTAGGGCCAGCTCGTTCTCTGGAAACACCATACATTTT. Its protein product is CASSRASSFSGNTIHF.

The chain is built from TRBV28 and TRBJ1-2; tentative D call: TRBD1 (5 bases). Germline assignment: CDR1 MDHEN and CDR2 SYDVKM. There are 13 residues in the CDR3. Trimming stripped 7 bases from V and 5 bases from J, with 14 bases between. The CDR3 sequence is CASNLLGGYGYTF. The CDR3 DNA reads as TGTGCCAGCAATCTTCTGGGGGGATATGGCTACACCTTC.

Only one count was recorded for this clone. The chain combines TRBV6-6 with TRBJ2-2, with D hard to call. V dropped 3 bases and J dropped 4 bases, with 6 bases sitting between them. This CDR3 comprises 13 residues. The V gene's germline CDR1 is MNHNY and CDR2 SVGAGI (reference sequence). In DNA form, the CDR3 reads TGTGCCAGCAGTTATGTAGGCACCGGGGAGCTGTTTTTT. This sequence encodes CASSYVGTGELFF.

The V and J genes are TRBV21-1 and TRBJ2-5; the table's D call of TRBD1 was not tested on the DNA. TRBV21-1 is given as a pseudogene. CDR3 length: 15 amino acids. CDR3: CASSAGQVIQETQYF. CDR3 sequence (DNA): TGTGCCAGCAGCGCGGGACAGGTCATACAAGAGACCCAGTACTTC.

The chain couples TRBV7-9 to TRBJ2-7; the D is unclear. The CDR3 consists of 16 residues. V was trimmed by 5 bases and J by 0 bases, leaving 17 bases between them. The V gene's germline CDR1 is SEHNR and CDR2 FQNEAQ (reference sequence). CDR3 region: CASSQMSGSSSYEQYF. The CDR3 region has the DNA TGTGCCAGCAGCCAAATGAGTGGGTCTAGCTCCTACGAGCAGTACTTC.

DNA of the CDR3: TGTGCCAGCAGGTTACAGGGGCCCTACGAGCAGTACTTC. Translated: CASRLQGPYEQYF. The gene calls are TRBV2 and TRBJ2-7; 7 bases agree with TRBD1. The CDR3 is 13 residues long. Trimming at V came to 6 bases and at J to 2 bases, leaving 4 bases not matched to a gene. From germline, CDR1 is SNHLY and CDR2 FYNNEI.

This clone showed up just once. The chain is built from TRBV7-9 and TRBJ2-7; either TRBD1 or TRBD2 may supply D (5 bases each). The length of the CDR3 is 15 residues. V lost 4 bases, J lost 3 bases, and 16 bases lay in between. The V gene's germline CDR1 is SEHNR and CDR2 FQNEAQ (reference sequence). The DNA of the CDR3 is TGTGCCAGCAGCTCGCACCGGGACGGAGACTACGAGCAGTACTTC. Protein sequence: CASSSHRDGDYEQYF. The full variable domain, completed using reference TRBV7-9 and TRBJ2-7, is DTGVSQNPRHKITKRGQNVTFRCDPISEHNRLYWYRQTLGQGPEFLTYFQNEAQLEKSRLLSDRFSAERPKGSFSTLEIQRTEQGDSAMYLCASSSHRDGDYEQYFGPGTRLTVT.

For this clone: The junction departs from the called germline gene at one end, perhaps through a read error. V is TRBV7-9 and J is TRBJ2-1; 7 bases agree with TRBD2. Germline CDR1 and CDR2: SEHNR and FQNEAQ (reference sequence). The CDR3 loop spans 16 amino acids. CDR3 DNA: TGTGCCAGCAACTTAGGGAGGGCCCCCTCGATCAATGAGCAGTTCTTC. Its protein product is CASNLGRAPSINEQFF.

CDR3 DNA: TGTGCCAGCAGCTTAGTGGGAGGGTCCGCTTTCTTT. It codes for CASSLVGGSAFF. This chain uses TRBV7-9 with TRBJ1-1; D remains unclear. V shed 1 base and J shed 11 bases, with 11 bases lying between them. Germline values: CDR1 SEHNR, CDR2 FQNEAQ (reference sequence). The CDR3 is 12 amino acids. The full variable domain, rest sourced from reference TRBV7-9 and TRBJ1-1, is DTGVSQNPRHKITKRGQNVTFRCDPISEHNRLYWYRQTLGQGPEFLTYFQNEAQLEKSRLLSDRFSAERPKGSFSTLEIQRTEQGDSAMYLCASSLVGGSAFFGQGTRLTVV.

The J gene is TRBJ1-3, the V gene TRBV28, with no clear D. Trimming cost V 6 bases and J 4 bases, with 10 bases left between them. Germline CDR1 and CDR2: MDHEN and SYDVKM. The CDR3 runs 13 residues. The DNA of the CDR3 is TGTGCCAGCAGCACCCCTAACGGAAACACCATATATTTT. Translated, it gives CASSTPNGNTIYF.